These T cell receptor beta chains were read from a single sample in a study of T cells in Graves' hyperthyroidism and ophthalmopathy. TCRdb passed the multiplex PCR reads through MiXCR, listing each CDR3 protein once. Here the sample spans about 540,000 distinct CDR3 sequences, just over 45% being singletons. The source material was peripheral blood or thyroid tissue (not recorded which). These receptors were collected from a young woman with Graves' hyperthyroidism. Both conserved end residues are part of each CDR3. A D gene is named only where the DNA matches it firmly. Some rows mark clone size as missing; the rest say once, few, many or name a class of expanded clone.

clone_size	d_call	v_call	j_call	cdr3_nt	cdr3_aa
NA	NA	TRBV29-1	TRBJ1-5	TGCAGCGTTGGAGGACTAGCGGGAGGAACAGATACGCAGCATTTT	CSVGGLAGGTDTQHF
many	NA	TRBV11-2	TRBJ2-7	TGTGCCAGCAGCTTAACGTACAGCTCCTACGAGCAGTACTTC	CASSLTYSSYEQYF
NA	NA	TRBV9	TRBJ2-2	TGTGCCAGCAGCGTGAGGCAGGATGCTGGCACCGGGGAGCTGTTTTTT	CASSVRQDAGTGELFF
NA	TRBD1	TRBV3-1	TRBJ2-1	TGTGCCAGCAGCCAGACAGGGGACGCCTACAATGAGCAGTTCTTC	CASSQTGDAYNEQFF
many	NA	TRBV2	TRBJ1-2	TGTGCCAGCAGGGAGAGACAGTTTACAAACTATGGCTACACCTTC	CASRERQFTNYGYTF
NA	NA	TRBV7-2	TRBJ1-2	TGTGCTAGAGAGACAGGATCGTATGGCTACACCTTC	CARETGSYGYTF
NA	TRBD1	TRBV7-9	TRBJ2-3	TGCGCCAGCAGCCAAGATCCCGGACAGGGGACAGATACGCAGTATTTT	CASSQDPGQGTDTQYF
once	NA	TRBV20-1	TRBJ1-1	TGCAGTGCTGGGGGCCCGGGAATGAACACTGAAGCTTTCTTT	CSAGGPGMNTEAFF
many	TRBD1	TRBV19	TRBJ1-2	TGTGCCAGTAGTCTGACAGGGAACGCTGGCTACACCTTC	CASSLTGNAGYTF
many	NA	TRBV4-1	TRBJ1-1	TGCGCCAGCAGCCTCGGACGTGGAGCTTCTGAAGCTTTCTTT	CASSLGRGASEAFF
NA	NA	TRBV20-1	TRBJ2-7	TGCAGTGCTAGAGGCGAAAGGTCCTACGAGCGGTACTTC	CSARGERSYERYF
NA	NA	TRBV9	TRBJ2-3	TGTGCCAGCAGCGTAGTGGGAGGAAAGGCAGATACGCAGTATTTT	CASSVVGGKADTQYF